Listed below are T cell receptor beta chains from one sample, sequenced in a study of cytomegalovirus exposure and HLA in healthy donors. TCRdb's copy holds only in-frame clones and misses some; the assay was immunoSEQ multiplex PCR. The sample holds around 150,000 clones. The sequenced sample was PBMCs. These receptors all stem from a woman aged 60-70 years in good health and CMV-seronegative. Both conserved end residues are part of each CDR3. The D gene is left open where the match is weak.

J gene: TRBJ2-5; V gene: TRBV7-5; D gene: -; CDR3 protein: CVRIRNGRQETQYF; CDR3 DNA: TGTGTCAGAATCCGGAATGGGCGCCAAGAGACCCAGTACTTC
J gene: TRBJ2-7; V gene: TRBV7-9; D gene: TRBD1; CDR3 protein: CASSLGQGYSYFYF; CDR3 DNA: TGTGCCAGCAGCTTGGGACAGGGTTACTCCTACTTCTACTTC
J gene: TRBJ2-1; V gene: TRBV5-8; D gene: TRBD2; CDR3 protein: CASSDGLAASGIYNEQFF; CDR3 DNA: TGTGCCAGCAGCGACGGACTAGCGGCGTCCGGGATCTACAATGAGCAGTTCTTC
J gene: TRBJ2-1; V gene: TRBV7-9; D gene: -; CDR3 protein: CASSQAPSYNEQFF; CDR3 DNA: TGTGCCAGCAGCCAGGCCCCGTCCTACAATGAGCAGTTCTTC
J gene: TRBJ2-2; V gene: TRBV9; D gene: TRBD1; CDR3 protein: CASRHQGQGYAGELFF; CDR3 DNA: TGTGCCAGCCGCCATCAGGGACAGGGTTACGCCGGGGAGCTGTTTTTT
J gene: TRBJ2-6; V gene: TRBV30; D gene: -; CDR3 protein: CAWVPQGSGANVLTF; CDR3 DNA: TGTGCCTGGGTCCCTCAGGGCTCTGGGGCCAACGTCCTGACTTTC
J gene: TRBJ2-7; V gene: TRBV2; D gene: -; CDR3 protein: CASSEFPGWARQYF; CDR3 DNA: TGTGCCAGCAGTGAGTTCCCAGGGTGGGCGCGGCAGTACTTC
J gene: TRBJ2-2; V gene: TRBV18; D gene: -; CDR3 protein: CASSRYRDSPNTGELFF; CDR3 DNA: TGTGCCAGCTCACGGTACCGGGACTCCCCGAACACCGGGGAGCTGTTTTTT
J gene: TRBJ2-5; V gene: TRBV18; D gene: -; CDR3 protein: CASSPRSQGGQETQYF; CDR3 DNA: TGTGCCAGCTCACCACGTTCTCAGGGGGGCCAAGAGACCCAGTACTTC
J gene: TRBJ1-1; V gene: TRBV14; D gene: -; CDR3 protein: CASSQQMGNTEAFF; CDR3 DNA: TGTGCCAGCAGCCAACAGATGGGCAACACTGAAGCTTTCTTT
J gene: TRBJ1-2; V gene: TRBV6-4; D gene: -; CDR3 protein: CASSDSAGGYTF; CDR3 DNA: TGTGCCAGCAGTGACTCGGCGGGAGGCTACACCTTC
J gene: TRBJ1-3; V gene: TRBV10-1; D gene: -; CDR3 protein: CASQTVRSSGNTIYF; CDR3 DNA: TGCGCCAGTCAGACAGTTCGTTCCTCTGGAAACACCATATATTTT
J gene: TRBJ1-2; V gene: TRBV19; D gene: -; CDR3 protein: CASSIPGQNYGYTF; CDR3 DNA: TGTGCCAGTAGTATCCCCGGACAGAACTATGGCTACACCTTC
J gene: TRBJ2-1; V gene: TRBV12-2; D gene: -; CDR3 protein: CASRLAGRGNEQFF; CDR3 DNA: TGTGCAAGTCGCTTAGCTGGCAGGGGGAATGAGCAGTTCTTC
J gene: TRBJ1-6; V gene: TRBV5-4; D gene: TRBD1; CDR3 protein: CASSSPGTENVPLHF; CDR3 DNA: TGTGCCAGCAGCTCTCCCGGGACAGAGAATGTACCCCTCCACTTT
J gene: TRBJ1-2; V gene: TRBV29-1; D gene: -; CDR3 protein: CSAWGANREGNYGYTF; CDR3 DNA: TGCAGCGCCTGGGGGGCGAACAGGGAGGGAAACTATGGCTACACCTTC
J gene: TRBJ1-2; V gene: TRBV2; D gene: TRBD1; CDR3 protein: CAGQVSLGGYTF; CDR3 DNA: TGTGCCGGACAGGTGTCCCTAGGGGGCTACACCTTC
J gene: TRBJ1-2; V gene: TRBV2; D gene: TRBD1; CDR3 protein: CASSGETGGNGYTF; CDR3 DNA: TGTGCCAGCAGTGGTGAGACAGGGGGGAACGGCTACACCTTC
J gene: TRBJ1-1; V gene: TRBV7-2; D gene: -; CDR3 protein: CASSPGAANTEAFF; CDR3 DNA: TGTGCCAGCAGCCCAGGGGCAGCGAACACTGAAGCTTTCTTT
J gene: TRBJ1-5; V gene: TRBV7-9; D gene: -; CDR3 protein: CASSFAGGPQHF; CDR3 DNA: TGTGCCAGCAGCTTTGCGGGGGGGCCCCAGCATTTT
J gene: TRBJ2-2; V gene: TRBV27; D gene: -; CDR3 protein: CASSLQEVTGELFF; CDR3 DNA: TGTGCCAGCAGTTTACAGGAAGTCACCGGGGAGCTGTTTTTT
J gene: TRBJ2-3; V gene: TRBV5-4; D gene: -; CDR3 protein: CASSLGTRGTDTQYF; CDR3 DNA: TGTGCCAGCAGCTTGGGGACCCGAGGGACAGATACGCAGTATTTT
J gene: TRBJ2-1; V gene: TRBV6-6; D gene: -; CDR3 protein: CASTPPGRYEQFF; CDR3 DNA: TGTGCCAGCACCCCCCCAGGGCGCTATGAGCAGTTCTTC
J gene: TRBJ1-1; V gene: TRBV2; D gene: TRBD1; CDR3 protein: CASSLKQGATEAFF; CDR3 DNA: TGTGCCAGCAGTTTGAAACAGGGGGCTACTGAAGCTTTCTTT
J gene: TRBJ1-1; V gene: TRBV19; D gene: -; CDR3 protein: CASSIDRSRSAFF; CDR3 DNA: TGTGCCAGTAGTATAGATAGATCGAGAAGCGCTTTCTTT
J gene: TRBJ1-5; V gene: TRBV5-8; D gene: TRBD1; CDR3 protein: CASSRSDIGQEPQHF; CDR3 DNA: TGTGCCAGCAGCAGGTCGGACATAGGACAGGAGCCCCAGCATTTT
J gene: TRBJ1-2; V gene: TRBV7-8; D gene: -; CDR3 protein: CASSGSGRLTNGYTF; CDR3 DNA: TGTGCCAGCAGCGGGTCTGGGAGGCTTACTAATGGCTACACCTTC
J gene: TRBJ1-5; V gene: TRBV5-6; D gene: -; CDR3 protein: CASSLGRSGPQHF; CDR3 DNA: TGTGCCAGCAGCTTGGGACGGTCGGGGCCCCAGCATTTT